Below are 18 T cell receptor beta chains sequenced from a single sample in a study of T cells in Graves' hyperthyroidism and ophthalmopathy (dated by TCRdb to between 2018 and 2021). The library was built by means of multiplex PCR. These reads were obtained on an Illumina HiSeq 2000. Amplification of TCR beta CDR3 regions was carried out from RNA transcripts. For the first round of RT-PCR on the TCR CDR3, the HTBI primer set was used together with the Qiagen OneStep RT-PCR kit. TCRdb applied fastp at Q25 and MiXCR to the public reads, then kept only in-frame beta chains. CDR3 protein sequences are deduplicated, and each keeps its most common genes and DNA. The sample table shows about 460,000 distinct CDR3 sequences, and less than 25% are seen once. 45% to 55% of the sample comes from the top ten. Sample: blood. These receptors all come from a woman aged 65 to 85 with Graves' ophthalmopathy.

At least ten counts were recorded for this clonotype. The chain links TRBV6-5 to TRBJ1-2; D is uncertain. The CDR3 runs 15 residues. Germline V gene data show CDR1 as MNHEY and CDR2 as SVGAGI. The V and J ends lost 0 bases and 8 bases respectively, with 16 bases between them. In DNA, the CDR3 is TGTGCCAGCAGTTACTCGGGGATGGCGGCTGAAGGCTACACCTTC. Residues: CASSYSGMAAEGYTF.

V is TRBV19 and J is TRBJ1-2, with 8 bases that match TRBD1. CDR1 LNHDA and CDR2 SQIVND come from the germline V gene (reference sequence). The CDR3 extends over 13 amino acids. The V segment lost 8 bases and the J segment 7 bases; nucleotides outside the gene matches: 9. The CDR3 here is CASEKDREGGYTF. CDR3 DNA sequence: TGTGCCAGTGAAAAGGACAGGGAGGGTGGCTACACCTTC.

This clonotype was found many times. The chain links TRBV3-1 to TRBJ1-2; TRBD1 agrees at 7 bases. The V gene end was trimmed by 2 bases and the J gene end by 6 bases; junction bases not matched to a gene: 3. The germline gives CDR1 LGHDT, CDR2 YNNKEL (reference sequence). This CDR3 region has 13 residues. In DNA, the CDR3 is TGTGCCAGCAGCCAACAAGGGGGCGATGGCTACACCTTC. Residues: CASSQQGGDGYTF.

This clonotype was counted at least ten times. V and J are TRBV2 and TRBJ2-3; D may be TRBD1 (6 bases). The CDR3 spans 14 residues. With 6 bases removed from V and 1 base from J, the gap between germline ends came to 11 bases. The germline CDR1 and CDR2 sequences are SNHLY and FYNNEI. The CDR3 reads CASRADRGTDTQYF. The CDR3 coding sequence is TGTGCCAGCAGGGCGGACAGAGGCACAGATACGCAGTATTTT.

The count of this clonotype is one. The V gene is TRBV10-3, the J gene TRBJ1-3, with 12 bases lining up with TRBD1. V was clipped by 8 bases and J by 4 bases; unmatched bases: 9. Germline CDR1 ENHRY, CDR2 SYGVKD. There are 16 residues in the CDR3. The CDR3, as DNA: TGTGCCATCGCTCCGGGACAGGGGGCGCCGGGAAACACCATATATTTT. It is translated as CAIAPGQGAPGNTIYF.

The CDR3 here is CASSSTKLARYNEQFF. The CDR3 DNA is TGTGCCAGCAGCTCTACTAAACTAGCGAGATACAATGAGCAGTTCTTC. The chain couples TRBV7-9 to TRBJ2-1, with 7 bases identical to TRBD2. Germline values: CDR1 SEHNR, CDR2 FQNEAQ (reference sequence). Unmatched junction bases numbered 10, after V lost 4 bases and J lost 4 bases. CDR3 length: 16 residues.

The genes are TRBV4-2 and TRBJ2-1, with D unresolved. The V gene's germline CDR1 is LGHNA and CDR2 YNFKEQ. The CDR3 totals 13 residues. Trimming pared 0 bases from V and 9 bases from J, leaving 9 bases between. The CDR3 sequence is CASSQELFSEQFF. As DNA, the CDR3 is TGTGCCAGCAGCCAAGAACTCTTCAGTGAGCAGTTCTTC.

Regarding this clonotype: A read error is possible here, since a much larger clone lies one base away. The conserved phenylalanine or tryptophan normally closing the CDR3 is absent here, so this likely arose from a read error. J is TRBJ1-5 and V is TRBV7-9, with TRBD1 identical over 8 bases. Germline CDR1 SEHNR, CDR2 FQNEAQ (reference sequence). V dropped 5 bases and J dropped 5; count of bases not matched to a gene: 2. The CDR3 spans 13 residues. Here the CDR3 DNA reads TGTGCCAGCAGCCCACAGGGGGATCAGCCCCAGCATCTT. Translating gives CASSPQGDQPQHL.

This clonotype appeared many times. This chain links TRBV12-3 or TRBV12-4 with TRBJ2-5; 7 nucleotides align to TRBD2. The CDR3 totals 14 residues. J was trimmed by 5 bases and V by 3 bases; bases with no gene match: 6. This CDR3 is CASSLGLPRETQYF. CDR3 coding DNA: TGTGCCAGCAGTTTGGGACTACCCCGGGAGACCCAGTACTTC.

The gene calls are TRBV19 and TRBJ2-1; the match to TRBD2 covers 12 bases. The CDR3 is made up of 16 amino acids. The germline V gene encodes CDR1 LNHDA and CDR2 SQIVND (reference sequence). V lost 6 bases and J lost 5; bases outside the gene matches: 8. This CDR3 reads CASSRTSGTGDNEQFF. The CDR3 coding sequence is TGTGCCAGTAGCAGGACTAGCGGGACCGGGGACAATGAGCAGTTCTTC.

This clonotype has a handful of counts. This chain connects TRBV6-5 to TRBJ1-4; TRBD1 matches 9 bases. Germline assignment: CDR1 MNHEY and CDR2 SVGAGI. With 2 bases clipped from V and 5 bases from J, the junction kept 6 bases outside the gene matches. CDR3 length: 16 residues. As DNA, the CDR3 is TGTGCCAGCAGTTACCGTACAGGGGGCCCCAATGAAAAACTGTTTTTT. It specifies CASSYRTGGPNEKLFF.

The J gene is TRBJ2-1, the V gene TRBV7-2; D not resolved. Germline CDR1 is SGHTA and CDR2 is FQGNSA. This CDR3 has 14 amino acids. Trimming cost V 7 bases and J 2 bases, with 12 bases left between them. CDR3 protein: CASTQISTYNEQFF. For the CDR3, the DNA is TGTGCCAGCACCCAGATAAGCACCTACAATGAGCAGTTCTTC.

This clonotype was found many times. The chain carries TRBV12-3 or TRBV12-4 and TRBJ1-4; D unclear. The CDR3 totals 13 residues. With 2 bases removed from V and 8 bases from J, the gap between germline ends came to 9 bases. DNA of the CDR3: TGTGCCAGCAGTTTATACGGGATGGAAAAACTGTTTTTT. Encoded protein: CASSLYGMEKLFF.

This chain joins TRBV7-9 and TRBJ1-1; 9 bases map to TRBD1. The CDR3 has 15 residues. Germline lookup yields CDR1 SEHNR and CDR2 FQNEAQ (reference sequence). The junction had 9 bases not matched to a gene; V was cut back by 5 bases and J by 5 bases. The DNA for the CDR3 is TGTGCCAGCAGCGACAATCCGGGACAGGGAACTGAAGCTTTCTTT. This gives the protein CASSDNPGQGTEAFF. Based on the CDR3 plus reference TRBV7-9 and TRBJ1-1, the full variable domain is DTGVSQNPRHKITKRGQNVTFRCDPISEHNRLYWYRQTLGQGPEFLTYFQNEAQLEKSRLLSDRFSAERPKGSFSTLEIQRTEQGDSAMYLCASSDNPGQGTEAFFGQGTRLTVV.

CDR3 protein: CASSTGPGDEQFF. In nucleotides, the CDR3 is TGTGCCAGTAGTACGGGGCCTGGCGATGAGCAGTTCTTC. This rearrangement joins TRBV19 to TRBJ2-1; D may match TRBD1 or TRBD2 (5 bases each). The germline V gene encodes CDR1 LNHDA and CDR2 SQIVND (reference sequence). This CDR3 has 13 amino acids. Trimming removed 4 bases at V and 8 bases at J, with 12 bases between. Supplemented by reference TRBV19 and TRBJ2-1, the full variable domain reads DGGITQSPKYLFRKEGQNVTLSCEQNLNHDAMYWYRQDPGQGLRLIYYSQIVNDFQKGDIAEGYSVSREKKESFPLTVTSAQKNPTAFYLCASSTGPGDEQFFGPGTRLTVL.

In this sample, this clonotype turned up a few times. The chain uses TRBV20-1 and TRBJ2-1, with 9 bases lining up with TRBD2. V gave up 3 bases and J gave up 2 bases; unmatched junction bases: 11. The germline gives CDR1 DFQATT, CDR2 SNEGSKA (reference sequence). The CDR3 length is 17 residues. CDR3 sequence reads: CSASPGASGVTYNEQFF. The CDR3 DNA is TGCAGTGCTAGCCCCGGGGCTAGCGGGGTTACCTACAATGAGCAGTTCTTC.

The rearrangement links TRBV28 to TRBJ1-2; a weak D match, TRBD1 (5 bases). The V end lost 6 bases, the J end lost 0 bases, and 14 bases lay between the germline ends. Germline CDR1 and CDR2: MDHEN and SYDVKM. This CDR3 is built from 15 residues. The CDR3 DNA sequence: TGTGCCAGCAGAGCTCGGGGGTGGGCTAACTATGGCTACACCTTC. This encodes CASRARGWANYGYTF.

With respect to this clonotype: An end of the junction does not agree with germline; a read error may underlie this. CDR3 in DNA: TGTGCCAGCAGTTCAGGGGCACTGAGCTCTGGAGACACCATATATTTT. Protein sequence: CASSSGALSSGDTIYF. The genes are TRBV12-3 or TRBV12-4 and TRBJ1-3, with a tentative D call TRBD1 (6 bases). CDR3 length: 16 residues.